This TCR beta chain appears in the sequencing data of a study of a mutant IDH1 vaccine in newly diagnosed glioma. Sequenced by immunoSEQ multiplex PCR; TCRdb stores in-frame clones only, minus some. The data show around 120,000 clones, 80% seen once. Points on this clone: Its antigen is undetermined.

Time point noted: week 11, during vaccination. Topical imiquimod was applied with each vaccine dose, which held 300 ug of mutant IDH1 20-mer peptide. This CDR3 is built from 16 residues. With V trimmed by 0 bases and J by 2 bases, 1 base remained unmatched. The germline CDR1 and CDR2 sequences are SGHVS and FNYEAQ. This TCR derives from a man aged 35 to 55 with glioma. The specimen comprised PBMCs, sampled from a glioma patient whose treatment included an IDH1 peptide vaccine. This chain links TRBV7-6 with TRBJ2-7, with TRBD2 matching over 13 bases. The CDR3 here is CASSLATSGGTYEQYF. The CDR3, as DNA: TGTGCCAGCAGCTTAGCGACTAGCGGGGGGACCTACGAGCAGTACTTC.